The clone carrying this T cell receptor (beta chain) was observed a single time. CDR1 is MDHEN and CDR2 is SYDVKM in the germline V gene. This CDR3 comprises 14 residues. J gave up 1 base and V 8 bases, and 8 bases lay outside the gene matches. The data originate from a study of shared clonotypes between healthy human individuals. Study-level background: For every donor, three CD4 naive, three CD4 memory, two CD8 naive and one CD8 memory plates were used.

Every immunoSEQ plate was one replicate of a subset's evenly spread DNA. Sorted-subset replicate PCRs used roughly 210 ng of genomic DNA. This amount corresponded to about 30,000 T cell genomes. TCRdb keeps only in-frame clones here, not all; method: immunoSEQ multiplex PCR. The data show over a million clones, with 98% to 99% seen just once and about 0.35% held by the top ten. This sequence was found in a man aged 25 to 40 in good health. The chain links TRBV28 to TRBJ2-7, with 7 bases that match TRBD1. Sequencing used naive CD4+ T cells sorted from blood. Subset: CD45RA+ positively selected. CDR3 region: CASPPVGQSYEQYF. The DNA for the CDR3 is TGTGCCAGCCCTCCCGTGGGACAGTCCTACGAGCAGTACTTC.